Below, 27 T cell receptor beta chains from the same sample are listed, as sequenced in a study of cytomegalovirus exposure and HLA in healthy donors. The study ran its PCR with 60 Vbeta and 13 Jbeta primers. Sequencing was performed with immunoSEQ multiplex PCR; in TCRdb, only in-frame clones are kept and a portion is missing. The table lists under 60,000 clones, 70% to 80% of them singletons, with approximately 3.6% in the top ten. The material sequenced was PBMCs. The receptors originated from a woman in her thirties or forties in good health and CMV-seropositive.

This chain uses TRBV7-9 with TRBJ2-3; TRBD1 is a possible D gene (5 bases). Germline values: CDR1 SEHNR, CDR2 FQNEAQ (reference sequence). The CDR3 covers 15 residues. V was shortened by 5 bases and J by 2 bases, with 14 bases between the two germline ends. The CDR3 DNA reads TGTGCCAGCAGCCCTTGGGGCAGGACCACAGATACGCAGTATTTT. It translates to CASSPWGRTTDTQYF.

The chain recombines TRBV6-1 with TRBJ1-5; possible D gene TRBD1, 6 bases. The V gene lost 9 bases and the J gene lost 7 bases, with 16 bases spanning the gap. This CDR3 is built from 13 residues. Germline CDR1 is MNHNS and CDR2 is SASEGT. In nucleotides, the CDR3 is TGTGCCAGTTGTAGCAGGGGAAACCAGCCCCAGCATTTT. It yields the protein CASCSRGNQPQHF.

The gene calls are TRBV2 and TRBJ2-1; a possible D gene is TRBD2 (6 bases). V dropped 2 bases and J dropped 2 bases, with 13 bases sitting between them. From germline, CDR1 is SNHLY and CDR2 FYNNEI. The CDR3 runs 16 residues. The CDR3 spells CASSELTLAPYNEQFF. As DNA, the CDR3 is TGTGCCAGCAGTGAACTTACACTAGCCCCCTACAATGAGCAGTTCTTC. Complete variable domain (other parts from reference TRBV2 and TRBJ2-1): EPEVTQTPSHQVTQMGQEVILRCVPISNHLYFYWYRQILGQKVEFLVSFYNNEISEKSEIFDDQFSVERPDGSNFTLKIRSTKLEDSAMYFCASSELTLAPYNEQFFGPGTRLTVL.

This clone was seen more than once but under ten times. V is TRBV5-4 and J is TRBJ2-3; no reliable D call. V was clipped by 1 base and J by 4 bases, with 10 bases between them. Germline V gene sequence: CDR1 SGHNT, CDR2 YYREEE (reference sequence). The CDR3 extends over 14 amino acids. CDR3 nucleotide sequence: TGTGCCAGCAGCTTGCAGGCCGCGCCAGATACGCAGTATTTT. It specifies CASSLQAAPDTQYF.

The chain employs TRBV30 and TRBJ1-5; a weak D match, TRBD1 (5 bases). CDR1 GTSNPN and CDR2 SVGIG come from the germline V gene (reference sequence). Trimming removed 2 bases from V and 1 base from J, with 9 bases in between. The CDR3 is 14 amino acids. The CDR3 DNA follows: TGTGCCTGGAGTCGGGGGGAGAGCAATCAGCCCCAGCATTTT. Translation: CAWSRGESNQPQHF. Full variable domain (missing parts from reference TRBV30 and TRBJ1-5): SQTIHQWPATLVQPVGSPLSLECTVEGTSNPNLYWYRQAAGRGLQLLFYSVGIGQISSEVPQNLSASRPQDRQFILSSKKLLLSDSGFYLCAWSRGESNQPQHFGDGTRLSIL.

The J gene is TRBJ1-5, the V gene TRBV12-5; perhaps TRBD1 as D (5 bases). The CDR3 runs 17 residues. The V end lost 1 base, the J end lost 5 bases, and 18 bases lay between the germline ends. The germline gives CDR1 LGHNT, CDR2 FRNRAP. The CDR3 reads CASGLASGGLEDQPQHF. CDR3 coding DNA: TGTGCTAGTGGTTTGGCCTCGGGGGGATTGGAAGATCAGCCCCAGCATTTT.

Details on this clone: Other nucleotide sequences from this sample produce the same CDR3. V gene TRBV7-2 combines with J gene TRBJ1-2, with D tentatively TRBD1 (6 bases). Per germline, CDR1 SGHTA and CDR2 FQGNSA. This CDR3 spans 14 amino acids. The ends were cut back, 5 bases at V and 1 base at J, with 11 bases in the middle. The chain's CDR3 is CASSPDRFNYGYTF. Here the CDR3 DNA reads TGTGCCAGCAGCCCGGACAGATTTAACTATGGCTACACCTTC.

V is TRBV5-1 and J is TRBJ1-4, with D unclear. V dropped 0 bases and J dropped 6 bases, with 12 bases sitting between them. The germline V gene encodes CDR1 SGHRS and CDR2 YFSETQ. The CDR3 has 15 residues. CDR3 sequence reads: CASSLVGQEYEKLFF. The CDR3 coding sequence is TGCGCCAGCAGCTTGGTAGGTCAGGAATATGAAAAACTGTTTTTT. The full variable domain, its missing parts supplied by reference TRBV5-1 and TRBJ1-4, is KAGVTQTPRYLIKTRGQQVTLSCSPISGHRSVSWYQQTPGQGLQFLFEYFSETQRNKGNFPGRFSGRQFSNSRSEMNVSTLELGDSALYLCASSLVGQEYEKLFFGSGTQLSVL.

The chain couples TRBV10-1 to TRBJ2-7; 11 bases match TRBD2. The V gene's germline CDR1 is WNHNN and CDR2 SYGVQD (reference sequence). This CDR3 is built from 16 residues. Trimming took 4 bases from V and 4 from J; bases not matched to a gene: 9. DNA of the CDR3: TGCGCCAGCAGTGTGGGCCGGGCTAGCGGGGGGTACGAGCAGTACTTC. Translating gives CASSVGRASGGYEQYF.

This clone was seen a handful of times. The chain uses TRBV4-2 and TRBJ2-7; the match to TRBD2 covers 7 bases. Germline V lookup: CDR1 LGHNA, CDR2 YNFKEQ. The CDR3 is 13 residues long. Trimming removed 1 base from V and 7 bases from J; junction bases left unmatched: 4. CDR3 sequence: CASSQVLGGEQYF. CDR3 DNA: TGTGCCAGCAGCCAAGTTCTCGGGGGGGAGCAGTACTTC.

The chain links TRBV7-2 to TRBJ2-5; 8 bases are a match to TRBD2. The germline V gene has CDR1 SGHTA and CDR2 FQGNSA. The J segment lost 5 bases and the V segment lost 4 bases, leaving 6 bases of the junction unmatched. The CDR3 is made up of 14 amino acids. CDR3 in amino acids: CASSYGGGWETQYF. CDR3 coding DNA: TGTGCCAGCAGCTATGGCGGGGGGTGGGAGACCCAGTACTTC.

The chain combines TRBV5-4 with TRBJ2-3; 8 positions agree with TRBD2. Germline lookup yields CDR1 SGHNT and CDR2 YYREEE (reference sequence). V was pared by 6 bases and J by 4 bases, with 16 bases of the junction left unmatched. This CDR3 has 17 residues. The CDR3 loop is CASTRGAGGLKADTQYF. In DNA, the CDR3 is TGTGCCAGCACCCGGGGGGCGGGGGGCCTTAAGGCAGATACGCAGTATTTT. Full variable domain (missing parts from reference TRBV5-4 and TRBJ2-3): ETGVTQSPTHLIKTRGQQVTLRCSSQSGHNTVSWYQQALGQGPQFIFQYYREEENGRGNFPPRFSGLQFPNYSSELNVNALELDDSALYLCASTRGAGGLKADTQYFGPGTRLTVL.

Comments on this clone: An end of the junction does not agree with germline; a read error may underlie this. This chain joins TRBV7-9 and TRBJ1-2; 8 nucleotides line up with TRBD1. This CDR3 is 11 amino acids long. Germline V gene sequence: CDR1 SEHNR, CDR2 FQNEAQ (reference sequence). CDR3 region: CSSSSQGQDTF. The CDR3 coding sequence is TGTTCCAGCAGCTCGCAGGGACAGGACACCTTC.

Remarks on this clone: This CDR3 is missing its conserved last phenylalanine or tryptophan, likely due to a read error. No DNA is shown, since the ends of the CDR3 on it are uncertain; the CDR3 is the one TCRdb lists. The chain links TRBV13 to TRBJ2-3; TRBD2, as called in the table, went unchecked against the DNA. The length of the CDR3 is 11 amino acids, counting both ends. Per the germline V gene, CDR1 is PRHDT and CDR2 is FYEKMQ (reference sequence). The CDR3 here is CASSLGDRLHM.

The V gene is TRBV7-3, the J gene TRBJ1-1; D unresolved. The CDR3 contains 13 residues. Germline CDR1 and CDR2: SGHTA and FQGTGA. V gave up 3 bases and J gave up 1 base, with 6 bases separating them. The CDR3 DNA reads TGTGCCAGCAGCTTCCGGGGGAACACTGAAGCTTTCTTT. It encodes CASSFRGNTEAFF.

V and J are TRBV5-1 and TRBJ1-1, with TRBD1 matching over 7 bases. Germline V gene data show CDR1 as SGHRS and CDR2 as YFSETQ. The CDR3 consists of 16 residues. V dropped 4 bases and J dropped 3; count of bases not matched to a gene: 12. Here the CDR3 DNA reads TGCGCCAGCAGCCGGGGGACAGCTATTAGGGACACTGAAGCTTTCTTT. This gives the protein CASSRGTAIRDTEAFF.

The genes are TRBV27 and TRBJ2-1; TRBD1 aligns across 10 bases. Trimming at V came to 5 bases and at J to 8 bases, leaving 6 bases not matched to a gene. The CDR3 spans 14 residues. From germline, CDR1 is MNHEY and CDR2 SMNVEV (reference sequence). The CDR3 sequence: CASSNRDRGDEQFF. In DNA form, the CDR3 reads TGTGCCAGCAGTAACCGGGACAGGGGTGATGAGCAGTTCTTC.

The genes are TRBV6-5 and TRBJ1-4; 8 nucleotides agree with TRBD1. This CDR3 has 15 amino acids. CDR1 MNHEY and CDR2 SVGAGI come from the germline V gene. Trimming took 4 bases from V and 4 from J; bases not matched to a gene: 5. CDR3 coding DNA: TGTGCCAGCAGTTCGACGACAGGGGTTAATGAAAAACTGTTTTTT. Translation: CASSSTTGVNEKLFF.

J is TRBJ2-1 and V is TRBV7-2; no firm D call. V lost 5 bases, J lost 3 bases, and 11 bases lay in between. Germline lookup yields CDR1 SGHTA and CDR2 FQGNSA. The CDR3 is made up of 14 amino acids. This CDR3 reads CASSQEAYYNEQFF. In DNA, the CDR3 is TGTGCCAGCAGCCAAGAGGCCTACTACAATGAGCAGTTCTTC.

This clone was counted once. The V and J genes are TRBV5-6 and TRBJ2-5; 7 bases are a match to TRBD1. Germline CDR1 reads SGHDT; CDR2 reads YYEEEE. The junction had 4 bases not matched to a gene; V was cut back by 5 bases and J by 3 bases. The CDR3 has 13 residues. The CDR3 region is CASRRGTEETQYF. The CDR3, as DNA: TGTGCCAGCAGAAGAGGGACAGAAGAGACCCAGTACTTC. The variable domain in full, with the rest retrieved from reference TRBV5-6 and TRBJ2-5, is DAGVTQSPTHLIKTRGQQVTLRCSPKSGHDTVSWYQQALGQGPQFIFQYYEEEERQRGNFPDRFSGHQFPNYSSELNVNALLLGDSALYLCASRRGTEETQYFGPGTRLLVL.

This clone occurred once. The chain uses TRBV7-9 and TRBJ2-7, with TRBD1 as a possible D gene (6 bases). The CDR3 spans 14 residues. Trimming removed 4 bases at V and 1 base at J, with 11 bases between. CDR1 and CDR2 (germline): SEHNR, FQNEAQ (reference sequence). The CDR3: CASSSTGASYEQYF. The CDR3 region has the DNA TGTGCCAGCAGCTCGACAGGAGCTTCCTACGAGCAGTACTTC.

CDR3 DNA sequence: TGTGCCAGCAGCATTAACAGTCCAGGAAATCAGCCCCAGCATTTT. Translation: CASSINSPGNQPQHF. The J gene is TRBJ1-5, the V gene TRBV7-8; D is unclear. Trimming stripped 5 bases from V and 4 bases from J, with 15 bases between. The CDR3 is 15 residues long. Germline V CDR1 and CDR2: SGHVS, FQNEAQ.

A single count supports this clone. The gene calls are TRBV28 and TRBJ2-7; 9 bases align to TRBD1. Germline V gives CDR1 MDHEN, CDR2 SYDVKM. V gave up 4 bases and J gave up 3 bases; unmatched junction bases: 7. This CDR3 region has 15 residues. Here the CDR3 reads CASSSTGGWSYEQYF. The CDR3 bases are TGTGCCAGCAGTTCCACAGGGGGCTGGAGCTACGAGCAGTACTTC.

CDR3 region: CASSLVQGYYGYTF. The CDR3 nucleotides read TGTGCCAGCAGCTTAGTTCAGGGGTACTATGGCTACACCTTC. J is TRBJ1-2 and V is TRBV11-2, with D possibly matching TRBD1 (6 bases). Germline CDR1 is SGHAT and CDR2 is FQNNGV. This CDR3 has 14 residues. V was pared by 1 base and J by 3 bases, with 9 bases between. Full variable domain (remainder filled in from reference TRBV11-2 and TRBJ1-2): EAGVAQSPRYKIIEKRQSVAFWCNPISGHATLYWYQQILGQGPKLLIQFQNNGVVDDSQLPKDRFSAERLKGVDSTLKIQPAKLEDSAVYLCASSLVQGYYGYTFGSGTRLTVV.

CDR3 protein: CASSGGQKETQYF. As DNA, the CDR3 is TGTGCCAGCAGCGGAGGACAGAAAGAGACCCAGTACTTC. V and J are TRBV7-6 and TRBJ2-5; D possibly corresponds to TRBD1 (6 bases). The CDR3 length is 13 residues. The ends were cut back, 5 bases at V and 3 bases at J, with 10 bases in the middle. Germline CDR1 SGHVS, CDR2 FNYEAQ.

The gene calls are TRBV4-1 and TRBJ2-2; tentatively, D is TRBD2 (5 bases). The length of the CDR3 is 17 residues. Germline loops: CDR1 MGHRA, CDR2 YSYEKL. Deletions cut 3 bases from V and 2 bases from J, with 16 bases between. CDR3 in amino acids: CASSQEELDPNTGELFF. CDR3 coding DNA: TGCGCCAGCAGCCAGGAAGAACTAGACCCTAACACCGGGGAGCTGTTTTTT.

CDR3 sequence reads: CASSPVGQGKDTQYF. The CDR3 nucleotides are TGTGCCAGCAGTCCCGTTGGGCAGGGGAAAGATACGCAGTATTTT. This chain connects TRBV6-1 to TRBJ2-3, with D possibly TRBD1 on 6 matching bases. The CDR3 runs to 15 residues. Trimming pared 5 bases from V and 5 bases from J, leaving 17 bases between. Germline CDR1 is MNHNS and CDR2 is SASEGT.